This TCR beta chain was identified in a study of Graves' ophthalmopathy and Graves' hyperthyroidism. TCR beta CDR3 amplification used RNA transcripts. The authors performed first-round RT-PCR with HTBI primers and then a second-round multiplex PCR. TCRdb independently ran MiXCR on the multiplex PCR reads; one entry per CDR3 protein. Among about 400,000 distinct CDR3 sequences listed, 20% to 25% were seen once. This clonotype was seen at least ten times. Its antigen is currently unknown. Regarding the study as a whole: Most expanded clonotypes from thyroid (those above 0.001 frequency) were also found in blood.

The TCR originated in a woman younger than 30 with stable Graves' hyperthyroidism. What was sequenced was peripheral blood.

The CDR3: CAISESRTGSSYNSPLHF. Written as DNA, the CDR3 is TGTGCCATCAGTGAGTCGAGGACGGGAAGCTCCTATAATTCACCCCTCCACTTT. The genes are TRBV10-3 and TRBJ1-6; no reliable D call. V lost 0 bases and J lost 0, with 12 bases in between. The CDR3 has 18 amino acids. Germline V gene data show CDR1 as ENHRY and CDR2 as SYGVKD.